This T cell receptor (beta chain) was captured in a study of OX40 agonist ivuxolimab in advanced cancers. Study as a whole: Those enrolled were approximately 87% male, with a mean age of around 58 years and ages from roughly 20 to 90. Three patients, one with hepatocellular carcinoma and two with cutaneous melanoma, responded partially.

Points from the study as a whole: Also showing low normalized T-cell clonal expansion were some of the nonresponders.

Data came from immunoSEQ multiplex PCR; TCRdb stores just in-frame clones and leaves some out. The sample includes roughly 63,000 clones, roughly four fifths seen only once; the top ten take 3% to 4%. This clone occurred a few times. The antigen is not known. This receptor was taken from an adult with an advanced solid tumor such as melanoma, head and neck, liver or kidney cancer. Sequencing used CD4+ or CD8+ T cells sorted from blood, obtained in a trial of the OX40 agonist ivuxolimab.

CDR3 in amino acids: CASSVGLAGITDTQYF. The CDR3 DNA follows: TGTGCCAGCAGCGTGGGACTAGCGGGGATTACAGATACGCAGTATTTT. The V gene is TRBV9, the J gene TRBJ2-3; 13 nucleotides agree with TRBD2. In germline, CDR1 is SGDLS, CDR2 YYNGEE. The CDR3 extends over 16 amino acids. J lost 3 bases, V lost 2 bases, and 3 bases had no gene match. The complete variable domain, with remaining parts taken from reference TRBV9 and TRBJ2-3, reads DSGVTQTPKHLITATGQRVTLRCSPRSGDLSVYWYQQSLDQGLQFLIQYYNGEERAKGNILERFSAQQFPDLHSELNLSSLELGDSALYFCASSVGLAGITDTQYFGPGTRLTVL.